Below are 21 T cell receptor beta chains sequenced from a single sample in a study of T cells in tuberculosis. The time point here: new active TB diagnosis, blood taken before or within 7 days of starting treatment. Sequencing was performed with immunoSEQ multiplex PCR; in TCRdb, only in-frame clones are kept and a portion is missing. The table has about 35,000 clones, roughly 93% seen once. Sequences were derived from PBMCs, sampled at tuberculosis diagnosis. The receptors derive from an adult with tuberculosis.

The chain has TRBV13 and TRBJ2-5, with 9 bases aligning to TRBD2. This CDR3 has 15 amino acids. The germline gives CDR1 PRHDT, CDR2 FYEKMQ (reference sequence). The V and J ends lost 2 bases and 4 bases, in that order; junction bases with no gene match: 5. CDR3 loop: CASSLRAGGPETQYF. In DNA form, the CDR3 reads TGTGCCAGCAGCTTACGAGCGGGAGGCCCAGAGACCCAGTACTTC.

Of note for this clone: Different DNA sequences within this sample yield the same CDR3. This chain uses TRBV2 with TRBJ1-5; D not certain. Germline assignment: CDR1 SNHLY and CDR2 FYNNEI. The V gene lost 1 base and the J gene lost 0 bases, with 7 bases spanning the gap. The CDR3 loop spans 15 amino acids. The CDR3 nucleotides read TGTGCCAGCAGTGAAGGGGCTTATAGCAATCAGCCCCAGCATTTT. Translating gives CASSEGAYSNQPQHF. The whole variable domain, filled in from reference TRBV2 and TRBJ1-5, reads EPEVTQTPSHQVTQMGQEVILRCVPISNHLYFYWYRQILGQKVEFLVSFYNNEISEKSEIFDDQFSVERPDGSNFTLKIRSTKLEDSAMYFCASSEGAYSNQPQHFGDGTRLSIL.

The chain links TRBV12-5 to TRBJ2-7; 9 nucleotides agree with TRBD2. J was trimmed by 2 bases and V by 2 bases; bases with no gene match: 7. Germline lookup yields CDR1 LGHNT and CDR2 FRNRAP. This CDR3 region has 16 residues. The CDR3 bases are TGTGCTAGTGGTTTGCGGCCTGGCGGGGGGGCCTACGAGCAGTACTTC. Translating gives CASGLRPGGGAYEQYF.

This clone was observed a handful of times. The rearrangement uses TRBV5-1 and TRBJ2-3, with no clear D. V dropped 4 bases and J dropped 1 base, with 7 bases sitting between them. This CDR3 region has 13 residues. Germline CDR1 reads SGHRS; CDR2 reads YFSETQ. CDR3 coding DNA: TGCGCCAGCAGCCCCCAGGGCACAGATACGCAGTATTTT. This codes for CASSPQGTDTQYF. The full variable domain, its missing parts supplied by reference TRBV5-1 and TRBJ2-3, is KAGVTQTPRYLIKTRGQQVTLSCSPISGHRSVSWYQQTPGQGLQFLFEYFSETQRNKGNFPGRFSGRQFSNSRSEMNVSTLELGDSALYLCASSPQGTDTQYFGPGTRLTVL.

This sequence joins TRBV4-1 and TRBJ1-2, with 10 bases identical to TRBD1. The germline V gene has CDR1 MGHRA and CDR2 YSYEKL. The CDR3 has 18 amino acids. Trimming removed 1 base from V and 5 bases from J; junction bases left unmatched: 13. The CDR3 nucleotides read TGCGCCAGCAGCCAAGGAAGCCGGGACAGGGGCTTTGGGTATGGCTACACCTTC. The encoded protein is CASSQGSRDRGFGYGYTF.

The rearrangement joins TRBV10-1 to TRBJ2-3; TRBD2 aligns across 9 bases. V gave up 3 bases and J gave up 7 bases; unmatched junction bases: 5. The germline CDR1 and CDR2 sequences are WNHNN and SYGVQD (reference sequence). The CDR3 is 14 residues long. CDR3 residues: CASSDGGGAHTQYF. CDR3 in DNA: TGCGCCAGCAGTGATGGCGGGGGGGCCCATACGCAGTATTTT.

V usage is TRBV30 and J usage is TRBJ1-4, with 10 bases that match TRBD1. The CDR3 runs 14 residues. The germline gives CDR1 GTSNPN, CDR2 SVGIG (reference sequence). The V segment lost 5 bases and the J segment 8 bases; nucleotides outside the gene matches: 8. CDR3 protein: CAWAETGGNEKLFF. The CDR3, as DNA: TGTGCCTGGGCCGAGACAGGGGGCAACGAAAAACTGTTTTTT. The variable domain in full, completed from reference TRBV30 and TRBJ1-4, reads SQTIHQWPATLVQPVGSPLSLECTVEGTSNPNLYWYRQAAGRGLQLLFYSVGIGQISSEVPQNLSASRPQDRQFILSSKKLLLSDSGFYLCAWAETGGNEKLFFGSGTQLSVL.

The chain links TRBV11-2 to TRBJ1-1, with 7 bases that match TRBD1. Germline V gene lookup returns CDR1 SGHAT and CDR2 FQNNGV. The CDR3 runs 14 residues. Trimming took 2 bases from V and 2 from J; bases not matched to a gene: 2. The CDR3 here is CASSLQGGNTEAFF. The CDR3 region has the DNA TGTGCCAGCAGCTTACAGGGGGGAAACACTGAAGCTTTCTTT.

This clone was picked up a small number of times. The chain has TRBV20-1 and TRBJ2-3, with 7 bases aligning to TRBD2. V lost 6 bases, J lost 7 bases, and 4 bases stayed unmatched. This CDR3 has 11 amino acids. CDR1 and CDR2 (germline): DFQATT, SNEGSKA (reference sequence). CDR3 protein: CSAGAGNTQYF. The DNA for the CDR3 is TGCAGTGCGGGAGCGGGGAATACGCAGTATTTT.

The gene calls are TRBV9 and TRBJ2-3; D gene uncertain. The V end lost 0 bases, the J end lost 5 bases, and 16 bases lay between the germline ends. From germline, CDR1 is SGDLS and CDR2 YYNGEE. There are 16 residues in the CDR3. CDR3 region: CASSVEDNELGDTQYF. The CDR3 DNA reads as TGTGCCAGCAGCGTAGAAGACAATGAGTTGGGAGATACGCAGTATTTT.

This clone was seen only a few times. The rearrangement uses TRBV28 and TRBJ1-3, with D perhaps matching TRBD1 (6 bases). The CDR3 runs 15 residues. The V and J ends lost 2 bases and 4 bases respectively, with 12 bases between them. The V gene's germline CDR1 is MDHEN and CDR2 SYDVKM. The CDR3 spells CASSLLSDRGNTIYF. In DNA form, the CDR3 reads TGTGCCAGCAGTTTACTGAGTGACAGGGGAAACACCATATATTTT.

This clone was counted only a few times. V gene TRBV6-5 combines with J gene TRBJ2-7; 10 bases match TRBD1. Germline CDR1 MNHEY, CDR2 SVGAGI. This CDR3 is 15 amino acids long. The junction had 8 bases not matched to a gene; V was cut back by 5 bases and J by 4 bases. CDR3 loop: CASSQSPGQGYEQYF. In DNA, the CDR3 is TGTGCCAGCAGTCAGTCGCCGGGACAGGGGTACGAGCAGTACTTC.

In DNA form, the CDR3 reads TGTGCCAGCAGTGAACAGGGGGGCGAGCAGTACTTC. This gives the protein CASSEQGGEQYF. This chain joins TRBV6-1 and TRBJ2-7; perhaps TRBD1 as D (7 bases). V dropped 2 bases and J dropped 6 bases, with 8 bases sitting between them. Germline V gene lookup returns CDR1 MNHNS and CDR2 SASEGT. The CDR3 sequence is 12 residues long.

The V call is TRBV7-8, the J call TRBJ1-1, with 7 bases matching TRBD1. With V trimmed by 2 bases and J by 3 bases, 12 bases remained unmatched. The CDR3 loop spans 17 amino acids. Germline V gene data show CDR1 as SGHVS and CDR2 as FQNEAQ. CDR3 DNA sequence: TGTGCCAGCAGCTTAAGGGGGACAGTGGGGTTGGACACTGAAGCTTTCTTT. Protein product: CASSLRGTVGLDTEAFF.

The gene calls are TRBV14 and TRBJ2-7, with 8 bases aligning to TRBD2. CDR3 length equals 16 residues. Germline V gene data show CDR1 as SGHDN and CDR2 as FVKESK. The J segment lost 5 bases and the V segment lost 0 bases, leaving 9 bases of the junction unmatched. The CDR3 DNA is TGTGCCAGCAGCCAAGATTGGTCCGGACTAGCCCACGAGCAGTACTTC. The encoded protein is CASSQDWSGLAHEQYF.

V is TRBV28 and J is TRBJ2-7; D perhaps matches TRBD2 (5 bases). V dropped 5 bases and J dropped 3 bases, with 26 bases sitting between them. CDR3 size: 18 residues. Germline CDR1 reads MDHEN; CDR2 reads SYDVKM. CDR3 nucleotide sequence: TGTGCCAGCAGTCTTTTAGACCCATGGCGGACGGAGGACTACGAGCAGTACTTC. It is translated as CASSLLDPWRTEDYEQYF.

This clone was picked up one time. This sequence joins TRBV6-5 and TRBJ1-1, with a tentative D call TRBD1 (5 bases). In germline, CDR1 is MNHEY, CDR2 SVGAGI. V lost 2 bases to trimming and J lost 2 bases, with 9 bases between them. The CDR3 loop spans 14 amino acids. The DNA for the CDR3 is TGTGCCAGCAGTTACGACGGGGGTAACACTGAAGCTTTCTTT. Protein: CASSYDGGNTEAFF.

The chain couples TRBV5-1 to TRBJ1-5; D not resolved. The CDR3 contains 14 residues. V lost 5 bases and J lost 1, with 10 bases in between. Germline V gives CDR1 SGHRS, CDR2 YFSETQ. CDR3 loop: CASSLGASNQPQHF. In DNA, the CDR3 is TGCGCCAGCAGTTTAGGAGCGAGCAATCAGCCCCAGCATTTT.

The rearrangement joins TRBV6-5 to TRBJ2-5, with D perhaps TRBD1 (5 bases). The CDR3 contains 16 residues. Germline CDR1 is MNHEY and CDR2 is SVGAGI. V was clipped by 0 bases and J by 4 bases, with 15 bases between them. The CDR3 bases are TGTGCCAGCAGTTACTCGACAGCTACATCGGGAGAGACCCAGTACTTC. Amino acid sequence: CASSYSTATSGETQYF.

The CDR3 loop reads CASSQYVRGGNTIYF. The CDR3 DNA follows: TGCGCCAGCAGCCAATATGTCCGAGGTGGAAACACCATATATTTT. The V gene is TRBV4-1, the J gene TRBJ1-3; D is uncertain. Germline CDR1 is MGHRA and CDR2 is YSYEKL. The CDR3 is made up of 15 amino acids. The ends were cut back, 2 bases at V and 3 bases at J, with 11 bases in the middle.

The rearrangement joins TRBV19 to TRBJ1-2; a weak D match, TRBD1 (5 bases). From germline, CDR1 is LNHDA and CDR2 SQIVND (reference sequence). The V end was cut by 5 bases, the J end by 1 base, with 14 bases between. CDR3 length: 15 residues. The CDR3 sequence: CASSPRQSLNYGYTF. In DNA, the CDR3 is TGTGCCAGTAGTCCCAGACAGAGCCTTAACTATGGCTACACCTTC. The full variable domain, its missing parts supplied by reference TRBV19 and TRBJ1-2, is DGGITQSPKYLFRKEGQNVTLSCEQNLNHDAMYWYRQDPGQGLRLIYYSQIVNDFQKGDIAEGYSVSREKKESFPLTVTSAQKNPTAFYLCASSPRQSLNYGYTFGSGTRLTVV.